The clone carrying this T cell receptor beta chain came up many times. TCRdb re-called the 5' RACE reads with MiXCR, one entry per CDR3 protein. The top ten hold 4.8% of the sample, which has tens of thousands of distinct CDR3 sequences, around 5.7% seen once. The ends were cut back, 0 bases at V and 4 bases at J, with 13 bases in the middle. Germline CDR1 and CDR2: LGHDT and YNNKEL (reference sequence). The CDR3 sequence is 16 residues long. This sample is part of a study of early T cells in non-severe SARS-CoV-2 infection. The sequence was obtained from an adult who was a healthcare worker with PCR-confirmed SARS-CoV-2 infection or an uninfected control (not recorded which). V usage is TRBV3-1 and J usage is TRBJ2-1; D not certain. Sequenced sample: whole blood. CDR3 amino acids: CASSQDGPETYNEQFF. The CDR3 DNA reads as TGTGCCAGCAGCCAAGATGGACCGGAAACGTACAATGAGCAGTTCTTC.